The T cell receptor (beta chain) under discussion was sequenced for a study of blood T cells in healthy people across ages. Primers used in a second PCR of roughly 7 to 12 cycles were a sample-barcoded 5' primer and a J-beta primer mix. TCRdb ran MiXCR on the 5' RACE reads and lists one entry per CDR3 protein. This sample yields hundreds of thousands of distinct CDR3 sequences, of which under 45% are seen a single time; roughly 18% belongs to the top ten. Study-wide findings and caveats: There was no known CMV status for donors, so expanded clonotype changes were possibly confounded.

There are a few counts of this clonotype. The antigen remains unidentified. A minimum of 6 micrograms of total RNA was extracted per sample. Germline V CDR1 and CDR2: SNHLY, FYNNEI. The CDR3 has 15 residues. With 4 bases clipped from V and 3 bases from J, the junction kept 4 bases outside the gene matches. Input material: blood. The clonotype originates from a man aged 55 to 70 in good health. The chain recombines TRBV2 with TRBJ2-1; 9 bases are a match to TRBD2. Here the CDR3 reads CASSVAGGNYNEQFF. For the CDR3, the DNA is TGTGCCAGCAGTGTGGCGGGGGGGAACTACAATGAGCAGTTCTTC.